These 27 T cell receptor beta chains originate from one sample sequenced in a study of shared clonotypes between healthy human individuals. Repertoires were generated with immunoSEQ multiplex PCR, while TCRdb's copy carries only in-frame clones and drops some. This table holds some 1 million clones, around 76% found once. Material: memory CD4+ T cells sorted from blood. Subset here: CD45RA-negative fraction. These receptors were collected from a man aged 18-30 years in good health.

The chain couples TRBV27 to TRBJ2-2, with TRBD1 identical over 9 bases. V lost 6 bases and J lost 3; bases outside the gene matches: 2. The CDR3 is made up of 14 amino acids. Germline assignment: CDR1 MNHEY and CDR2 SMNVEV (reference sequence). The CDR3 DNA sequence: TGTGCCAGCAGACGACAGGGGGACACCGGGGAGCTGTTTTTT. Translating it yields CASRRQGDTGELFF.

This clone has a handful of counts. The chain joins TRBV4-2 to TRBJ1-3; no reliable D call. The germline V gene has CDR1 LGHNA and CDR2 YNFKEQ. The ends were cut back, 0 bases at V and 0 bases at J, with 9 bases in the middle. The CDR3 sequence is 16 residues long. Here the CDR3 reads CASSQENRFSGNTIYF. The CDR3 nucleotides read TGTGCCAGCAGCCAAGAAAACCGTTTCTCTGGAAACACCATATATTTT.

About this clone: The likely explanation is a read error, given a far larger clone one base away. The chain uses TRBV28 and TRBJ1-1; a possible D gene is TRBD1 (5 bases). Deletions cut 3 bases from V and 2 bases from J, with 13 bases between. The CDR3 covers 15 residues. CDR1 is MDHEN and CDR2 is SYDVKM in the germline V gene. CDR3 coding DNA: TGTGCCAGCAGTTTGGCCGACAGAGGTAACACTGAAGCTTTCTTT. This sequence encodes CASSLADRGNTEAFF.

DNA of the CDR3: TGCGCCAGCAGTCCATCTGGTCACTGCTCTGGGGCCAACGTCCTGACTTTC. This translates into CASSPSGHCSGANVLTF. The genes are TRBV23-1 and TRBJ2-6, with no clear D. TRBV23-1 is an open reading frame, and its role is uncertain. V lost 4 bases to trimming and J lost 0 bases, with 13 bases between them. The CDR3 sequence is 17 residues long.

This chain links TRBV28 with TRBJ1-2; D might be TRBD1 (5 bases). V was cut by 9 bases and J by 8 bases, with 13 bases left in between. This CDR3 spans 11 amino acids. Germline CDR1 is MDHEN and CDR2 is SYDVKM. CDR3 coding DNA: TGTGCCAGTCGCCTCAGGGAAGGCTACACCTTC. Its protein is CASRLREGYTF.

V is TRBV6-5 and J is TRBJ2-1; D call uncertain. This CDR3 region has 13 residues. Germline CDR1 and CDR2: MNHEY and SVGAGI. Trimming cost V 6 bases and J 9 bases, with 15 bases left between them. In nucleotides, the CDR3 is TGTGCCAGCAGAATCTCTACCGGCGGTGAGCAGTTCTTC. Its translation is CASRISTGGEQFF.

In regard to this clone: Other DNA sequences in the sample encode the same CDR3. This rearrangement joins TRBV30 to TRBJ2-7, with a weak D call TRBD2 (6 bases). Trimming shortened V by 4 bases and J by 0 bases, and 10 bases separated the two germline ends. This CDR3 region has 13 residues. From germline, CDR1 is GTSNPN and CDR2 SVGIG (reference sequence). CDR3 in amino acids: CAWTRGLSYEQYF. CDR3 bases: TGTGCCTGGACTAGGGGACTCTCCTACGAGCAGTACTTC.

J is TRBJ1-5 and V is TRBV6-6; 9 bases match TRBD1. Germline loops: CDR1 MNHNY, CDR2 SVGAGI (reference sequence). The CDR3 has 13 amino acids. Losses at the gene ends were 8 bases for V and 4 bases for J; bases not matched to a gene: 3. The CDR3 is CASGTGTNQPQHF. CDR3 bases: TGTGCCAGCGGGACAGGGACTAATCAGCCCCAGCATTTT.

Points on this clone: One junction end disagrees with the germline gene, perhaps due to a read error. V is TRBV20-1 and J is TRBJ1-2; D is uncertain. The germline V gene encodes CDR1 DFQATT and CDR2 SNEGSKA (reference sequence). The CDR3 totals 11 residues. Here the CDR3 DNA reads TGCAGTGCTAGAGGGCCCAGAAAGGTCAGCTTC. Amino acid sequence: CSARGPRKVSF.

A few counts support this clone. The chain combines TRBV20-1 with TRBJ2-7; D gene uncertain. This CDR3 spans 11 amino acids. Germline V lookup: CDR1 DFQATT, CDR2 SNEGSKA (reference sequence). Trimming cost V 3 bases and J 6 bases, with 9 bases left between them. Written as DNA, the CDR3 is TGCAGTGCTAGGCGCGACGTCGAGCAGTACTTC. Translated: CSARRDVEQYF.

On this clone itself: One end of the junction fails to match germline, which may point to a read error. The CDR3, as DNA: TGTGCCAGCAGTGAACGGGGGACAGCCTACAATTCACCCCTCCACTTT. This codes for CASSERGTAYNSPLHF. This chain uses TRBV2 with TRBJ1-6, with 7 bases matching TRBD1. Germline V CDR1 and CDR2: SNHLY, FYNNEI. There are 16 residues in the CDR3.

The chain is built from TRBV30 and TRBJ2-2, with D uncertain. V was shortened by 3 bases and J by 7 bases, with 9 bases between the two germline ends. Germline values: CDR1 GTSNPN, CDR2 SVGIG (reference sequence). This CDR3 comprises 12 residues. CDR3: CAWRVVGGELFF. The CDR3 nucleotides read TGTGCCTGGAGAGTGGTCGGCGGGGAGCTGTTTTTT.

CDR3 loop: CASSEAASFGYTF. The DNA of the CDR3 is TGTGCCAGCAGTGAAGCGGCTAGTTTTGGCTACACCTTC. The J gene is TRBJ1-2, the V gene TRBV2, with D uncertain. Germline CDR1 and CDR2: SNHLY and FYNNEI. The CDR3 totals 13 residues. The V end was cut by 0 bases, the J end by 7 bases, with 9 bases between.

The chain carries TRBV5-4 and TRBJ2-3; 7 bases are a match to TRBD1. Germline V gene lookup returns CDR1 SGHNT and CDR2 YYREEE (reference sequence). The junction had 10 bases not matched to a gene; V was cut back by 2 bases and J by 4 bases. The CDR3 runs to 16 residues. The CDR3 bases are TGTGCCAGCAGCTTTCCGGGCGACAGGGTGGCAGATACGCAGTATTTT. Protein: CASSFPGDRVADTQYF.

CDR3 loop: CASSSTETHSGANVLTF. The CDR3 DNA sequence: TGTGCCAGCAGCTCGACCGAAACACACTCTGGGGCCAACGTCCTGACTTTC. The chain couples TRBV7-9 to TRBJ2-6, with no clear D. The CDR3 covers 17 residues. Germline assignment: CDR1 SEHNR and CDR2 FQNEAQ (reference sequence). Trimming took 4 bases from V and 0 from J, leaving 13 bases between them.

This chain links TRBV7-2 with TRBJ2-1; D is ambiguous. CDR1 and CDR2 from the germline V gene are SGHTA and FQGNSA. With 5 bases removed from V and 8 bases from J, the gap between germline ends came to 16 bases. This CDR3 has 14 residues. The CDR3 nucleotides are TGTGCCAGCAGCCCAGCGCGGTCGATCGATGAGCAGTTCTTC. It encodes CASSPARSIDEQFF.

The chain links TRBV5-5 to TRBJ2-5, with 11 bases matching TRBD2. The CDR3 is made up of 15 amino acids. V lost 2 bases, J lost 3 bases, and 3 bases stayed unmatched. Germline V lookup: CDR1 SGHKS, CDR2 YYEKEE (reference sequence). CDR3 region: CASSFTSGGKETQYF. The CDR3 region has the DNA TGTGCCAGCAGCTTTACTAGCGGGGGAAAAGAGACCCAGTACTTC. Full variable domain (missing parts from reference TRBV5-5 and TRBJ2-5): DAGVTQSPTHLIKTRGQQVTLRCSPISGHKSVSWYQQVLGQGPQFIFQYYEKEERGRGNFPDRFSARQFPNYSSELNVNALLLGDSALYLCASSFTSGGKETQYFGPGTRLLVL.

The chain joins TRBV11-2 to TRBJ2-7; 10 bases agree with TRBD2. The CDR3 covers 14 residues. Unmatched junction bases numbered 3, after V lost 3 bases and J lost 4 bases. The germline V gene encodes CDR1 SGHAT and CDR2 FQNNGV. The CDR3 DNA sequence: TGTGCCAGCAGCTTCCTAGCGGGAGAATACGAGCAGTACTTC. Amino acid sequence: CASSFLAGEYEQYF.

V gene TRBV7-9 combines with J gene TRBJ2-5; 10 bases are a match to TRBD1. Germline trimming cut 5 bases from V and 5 bases from J; bases unmatched to any gene: 2. The CDR3 is 13 residues long. Germline V lookup: CDR1 SEHNR, CDR2 FQNEAQ (reference sequence). The DNA for the CDR3 is TGTGCCAGCAGCAGGACAGGGGGGGAGACCCAGTACTTC. It is translated as CASSRTGGETQYF. The entire variable domain, with the rest obtained from reference TRBV7-9 and TRBJ2-5, is as follows: DTGVSQNPRHKITKRGQNVTFRCDPISEHNRLYWYRQTLGQGPEFLTYFQNEAQLEKSRLLSDRFSAERPKGSFSTLEIQRTEQGDSAMYLCASSRTGGETQYFGPGTRLLVL.

V gene TRBV4-2 combines with J gene TRBJ2-3; D perhaps matches TRBD2 (5 bases). The CDR3 is made up of 17 amino acids. Germline V lookup: CDR1 LGHNA, CDR2 YNFKEQ. V shed 0 bases and J shed 2 bases, with 15 bases lying between them. This CDR3 is CASSQDDRRAITDTQYF. The CDR3 DNA reads TGTGCCAGCAGCCAAGACGACCGGCGGGCCATCACAGATACGCAGTATTTT.

The chain combines TRBV6-5 with TRBJ2-1; 7 nucleotides match TRBD2. CDR3 size: 15 residues. Losses at the gene ends were 5 bases for V and 8 bases for J; bases not matched to a gene: 12. Looked up from germline, CDR1 is MNHEY and CDR2 is SVGAGI. CDR3 loop: CASSSGAPFWYEQFF. DNA for the CDR3: TGTGCCAGCAGTAGCGGGGCGCCTTTTTGGTATGAGCAGTTCTTC.

This clone has just a few counts. Other DNA sequences in the same sample also yield this CDR3. The chain uses TRBV2 and TRBJ1-3, with D hard to call. Germline CDR1 SNHLY, CDR2 FYNNEI. The V end was cut by 8 bases, the J end by 4 bases, with 3 bases between. The CDR3 contains 10 residues. The CDR3 coding sequence is TGTGCCAGCTCCGGAAACACCATATATTTT. Residues: CASSGNTIYF.

The chain carries TRBV2 and TRBJ1-4, with 7 bases matching TRBD1. V trimming: 5 bases; J trimming: 4 bases; junction bases outside the gene matches: 7. The CDR3 has 15 amino acids. CDR1 is SNHLY, CDR2 FYNNEI, per germline. The CDR3 here is CASSPRDSLNEKLFF. The CDR3 bases are TGTGCCAGCAGTCCCCGGGACAGCCTTAATGAAAAACTGTTTTTT.

This clone was detected only a few times. The V call is TRBV6-1, the J call TRBJ2-7, with 9 bases aligning to TRBD1. CDR1 and CDR2 (germline): MNHNS, SASEGT. This CDR3 region has 15 residues. The trim removed 4 bases at V and 0 bases at J, leaving 4 bases unmatched. The CDR3 DNA reads TGTGCCAGCAGTGGAGGACAGGGGCCCTCCTACGAGCAGTACTTC. Translated, it gives CASSGGQGPSYEQYF.

The rearrangement uses TRBV9 and TRBJ1-5; 10 positions match TRBD1. Germline values: CDR1 SGDLS, CDR2 YYNGEE. There are 15 residues in the CDR3. Germline trimming cut 4 bases from V and 6 bases from J; bases unmatched to any gene: 7. In DNA, the CDR3 is TGTGCCAGCAGCCCAGGACAGGGGGGCACTCAGCCCCAGCATTTT. Encoded protein: CASSPGQGGTQPQHF.

V gene TRBV6-1 combines with J gene TRBJ2-4, with D unclear. Trimming stripped 6 bases from V and 0 bases from J, with 6 bases between. The germline gives CDR1 MNHNS, CDR2 SASEGT. The CDR3 runs 13 residues. DNA of the CDR3: TGTGCCAGCAGGTCATTAGCCAAAAACATTCAGTACTTC. Its protein is CASRSLAKNIQYF.

In its sample, this clone was seen many times. The chain links TRBV4-2 to TRBJ1-1; no clear D. The CDR3 sequence is 15 residues long. V was shortened by 0 bases and J by 1 base, with 9 bases between the two germline ends. The germline gives CDR1 LGHNA, CDR2 YNFKEQ. The CDR3 region has the DNA TGTGCCAGCAGCCAAGATGACCGTCCGAACACTGAAGCTTTCTTT. Encoded protein: CASSQDDRPNTEAFF.